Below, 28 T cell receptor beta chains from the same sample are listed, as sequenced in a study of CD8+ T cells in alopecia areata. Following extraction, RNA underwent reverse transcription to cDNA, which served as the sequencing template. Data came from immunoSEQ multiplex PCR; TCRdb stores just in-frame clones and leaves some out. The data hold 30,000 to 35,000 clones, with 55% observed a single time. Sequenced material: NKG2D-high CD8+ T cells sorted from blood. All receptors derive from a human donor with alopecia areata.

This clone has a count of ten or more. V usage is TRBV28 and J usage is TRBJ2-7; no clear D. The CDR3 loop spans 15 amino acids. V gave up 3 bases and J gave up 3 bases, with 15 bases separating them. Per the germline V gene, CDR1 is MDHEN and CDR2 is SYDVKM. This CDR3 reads CASSLGSPDLYEQYF. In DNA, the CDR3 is TGTGCCAGCAGTTTGGGCAGCCCAGATCTCTACGAGCAGTACTTC.

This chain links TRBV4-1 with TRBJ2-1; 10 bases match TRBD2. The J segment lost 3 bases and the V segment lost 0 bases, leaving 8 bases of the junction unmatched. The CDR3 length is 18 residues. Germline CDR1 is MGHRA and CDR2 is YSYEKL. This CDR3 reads CASSQDSLAGAGYNEQFF. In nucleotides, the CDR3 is TGCGCCAGCAGCCAAGATTCCCTAGCGGGGGCCGGCTACAATGAGCAGTTCTTC.

The CDR3 DNA reads TGTGCCAGCAGCCAGGCGGCAGGGTACTACAATGAGCAGTTCTTC. It is translated as CASSQAAGYYNEQFF. The rearrangement joins TRBV25-1 to TRBJ2-1; D perhaps matches TRBD1 (5 bases). V lost 6 bases, J lost 3 bases, and 15 bases lay in between. Germline V gives CDR1 MGHDK, CDR2 SYGVNS. CDR3 size: 15 residues.

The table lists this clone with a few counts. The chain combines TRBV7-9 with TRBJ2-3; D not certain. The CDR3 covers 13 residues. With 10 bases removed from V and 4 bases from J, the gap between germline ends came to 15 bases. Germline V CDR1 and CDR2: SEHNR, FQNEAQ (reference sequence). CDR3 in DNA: TGTGCCACCACTGGAGCACCAGCAGATACGCAGTATTTT. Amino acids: CATTGAPADTQYF.

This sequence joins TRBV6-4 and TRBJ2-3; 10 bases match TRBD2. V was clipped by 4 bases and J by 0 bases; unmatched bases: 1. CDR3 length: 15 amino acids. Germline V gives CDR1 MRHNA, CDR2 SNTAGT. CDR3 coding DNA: TGTGCCAGCAGTGTACTAGCGGGGAGCACAGATACGCAGTATTTT. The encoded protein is CASSVLAGSTDTQYF.

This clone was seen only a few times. CDR3 nucleotides: TGCAGCGCCACGGACAGGAGGGAGGGCTACACCTTC. It is translated as CSATDRREGYTF. The chain recombines TRBV29-1 with TRBJ1-2; TRBD1 matches at 7 bases. In germline, CDR1 is SQVTM, CDR2 ANQGSEA. CDR3 length: 12 residues. The V and J ends lost 7 bases and 8 bases, in that order; junction bases with no gene match: 10.

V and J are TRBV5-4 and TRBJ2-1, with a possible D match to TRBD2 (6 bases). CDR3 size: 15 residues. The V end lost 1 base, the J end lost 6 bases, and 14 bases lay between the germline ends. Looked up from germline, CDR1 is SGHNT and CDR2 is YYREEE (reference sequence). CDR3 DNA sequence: TGTGCCAGCAGCTTGAAACGGGAGCGGTTCAATGAGCAGTTCTTC. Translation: CASSLKRERFNEQFF.

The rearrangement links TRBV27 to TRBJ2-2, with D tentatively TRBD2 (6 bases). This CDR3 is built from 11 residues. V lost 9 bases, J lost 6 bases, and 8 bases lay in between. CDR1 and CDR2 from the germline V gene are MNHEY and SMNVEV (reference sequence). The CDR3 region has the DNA TGTGCCAGTTGGGGGGCCGGGGAGCTGTTTTTT. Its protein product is CASWGAGELFF.

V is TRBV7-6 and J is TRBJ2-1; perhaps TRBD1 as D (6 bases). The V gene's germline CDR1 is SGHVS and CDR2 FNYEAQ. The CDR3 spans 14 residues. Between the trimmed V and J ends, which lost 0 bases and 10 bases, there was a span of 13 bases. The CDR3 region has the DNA TGTGCCAGCAGCTTAGCGGGGACACCGGGGGAGCAGTTCTTC. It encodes CASSLAGTPGEQFF.

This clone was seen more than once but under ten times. CDR3 DNA: TGTGCCAGCAGTCTTGATCAGCCCCAGCATTTT. Translation: CASSLDQPQHF. The chain joins TRBV26 to TRBJ1-5. TRBV26 is marked as a pseudogene. This CDR3 region has 11 residues.

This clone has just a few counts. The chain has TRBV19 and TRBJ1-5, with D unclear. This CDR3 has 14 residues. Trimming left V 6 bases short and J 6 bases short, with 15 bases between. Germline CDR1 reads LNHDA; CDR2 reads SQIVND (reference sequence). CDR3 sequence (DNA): TGTGCCAGTAGACCCCGGGAGATCCGTCAGCCCCAGCATTTT. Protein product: CASRPREIRQPQHF.

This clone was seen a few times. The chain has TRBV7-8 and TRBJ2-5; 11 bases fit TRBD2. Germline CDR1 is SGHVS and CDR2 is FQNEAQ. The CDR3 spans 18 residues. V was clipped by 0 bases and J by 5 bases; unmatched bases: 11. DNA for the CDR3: TGTGCCAGCAGCTTAGCTGGGCGTAGCGGGGGGGCTAGGGAGACCCAGTACTTC. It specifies CASSLAGRSGGARETQYF.

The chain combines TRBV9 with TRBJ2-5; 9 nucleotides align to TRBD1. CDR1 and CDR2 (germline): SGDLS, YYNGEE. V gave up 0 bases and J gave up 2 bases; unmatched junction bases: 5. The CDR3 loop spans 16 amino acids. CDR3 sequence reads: CASSVVGTGTQETQYF. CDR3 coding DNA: TGTGCCAGCAGCGTAGTAGGGACAGGGACACAAGAGACCCAGTACTTC.

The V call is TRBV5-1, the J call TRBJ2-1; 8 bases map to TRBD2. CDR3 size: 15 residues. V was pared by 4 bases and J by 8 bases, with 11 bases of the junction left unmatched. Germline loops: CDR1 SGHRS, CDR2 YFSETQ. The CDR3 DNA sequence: TGCGCCAGCAGCCCGGGGGGGGCGGTCCACGATGAGCAGTTCTTC. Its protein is CASSPGGAVHDEQFF.

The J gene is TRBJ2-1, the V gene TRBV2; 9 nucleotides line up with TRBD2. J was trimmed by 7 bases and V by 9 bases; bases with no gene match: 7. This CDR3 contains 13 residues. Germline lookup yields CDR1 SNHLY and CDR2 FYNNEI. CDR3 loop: CARSSGRGNEQFF. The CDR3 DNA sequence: TGTGCCAGGAGTAGCGGGAGAGGGAATGAGCAGTTCTTC.

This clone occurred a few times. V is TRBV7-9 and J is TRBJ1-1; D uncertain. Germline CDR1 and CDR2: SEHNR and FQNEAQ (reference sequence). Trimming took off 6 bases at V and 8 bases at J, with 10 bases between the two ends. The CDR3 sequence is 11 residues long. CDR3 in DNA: TGTGCCAGCAGAGACGCAGTAGAAGCTTTCTTT. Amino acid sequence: CASRDAVEAFF.

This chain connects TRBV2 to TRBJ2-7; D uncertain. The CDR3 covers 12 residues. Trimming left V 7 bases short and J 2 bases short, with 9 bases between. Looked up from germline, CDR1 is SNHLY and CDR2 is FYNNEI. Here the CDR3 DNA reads TGTGCCAGCATTCCGGTTACCTACGAGCAGTACTTC. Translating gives CASIPVTYEQYF.

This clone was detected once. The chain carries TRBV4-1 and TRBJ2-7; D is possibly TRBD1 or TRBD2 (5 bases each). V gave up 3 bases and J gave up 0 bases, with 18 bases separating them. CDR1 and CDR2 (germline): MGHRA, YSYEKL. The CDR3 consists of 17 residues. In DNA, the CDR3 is TGCGCCAGCAGCCAGGGATACCCGGGGCCCCTCTCCTACGAGCAGTACTTC. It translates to CASSQGYPGPLSYEQYF.

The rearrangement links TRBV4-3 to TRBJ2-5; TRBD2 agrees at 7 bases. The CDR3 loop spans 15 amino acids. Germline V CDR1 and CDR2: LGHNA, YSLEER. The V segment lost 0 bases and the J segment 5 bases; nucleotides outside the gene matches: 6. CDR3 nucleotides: TGCGCCAGCAGCCAAGATTTGCGGGGGTGGGAGACCCAGTACTTC. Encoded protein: CASSQDLRGWETQYF.

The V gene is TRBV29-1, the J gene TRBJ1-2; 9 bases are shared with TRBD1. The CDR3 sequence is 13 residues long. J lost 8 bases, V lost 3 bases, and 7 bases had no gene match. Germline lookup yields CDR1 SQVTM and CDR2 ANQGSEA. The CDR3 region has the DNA TGCAGCGTTGATCTGTCGGACAGGGGCGGCTACACCTTC. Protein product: CSVDLSDRGGYTF.

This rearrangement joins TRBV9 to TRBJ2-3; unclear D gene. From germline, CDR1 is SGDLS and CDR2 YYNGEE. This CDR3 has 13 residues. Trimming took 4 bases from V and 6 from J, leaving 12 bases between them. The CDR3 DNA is TGTGCCAGCAGCTCCATTGAGGCGGATACGCAGTATTTT. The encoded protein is CASSSIEADTQYF.

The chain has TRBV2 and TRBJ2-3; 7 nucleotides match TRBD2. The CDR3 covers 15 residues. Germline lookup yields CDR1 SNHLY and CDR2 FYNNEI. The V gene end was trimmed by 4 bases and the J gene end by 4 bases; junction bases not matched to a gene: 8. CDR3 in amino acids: CASSGSGGSPDTQYF. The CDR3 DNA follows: TGTGCCAGCAGTGGGTCTGGCGGGAGCCCAGATACGCAGTATTTT.

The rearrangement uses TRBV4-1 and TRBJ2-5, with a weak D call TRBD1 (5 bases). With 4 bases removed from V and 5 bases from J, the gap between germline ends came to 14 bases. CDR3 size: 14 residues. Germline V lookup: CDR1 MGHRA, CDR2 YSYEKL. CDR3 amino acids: CASSLQEIGETQYF. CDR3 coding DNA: TGCGCCAGCAGCCTACAGGAGATCGGCGAGACCCAGTACTTC.

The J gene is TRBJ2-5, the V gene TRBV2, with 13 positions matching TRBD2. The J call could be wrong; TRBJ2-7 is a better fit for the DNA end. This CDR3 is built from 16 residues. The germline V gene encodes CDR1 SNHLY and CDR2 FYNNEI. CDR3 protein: CASSTTTSGRSYEQYF. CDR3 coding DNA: TGTGCCAGCAGTACCACGACTAGCGGGAGGTCCTACGAGCAGTACTTC.

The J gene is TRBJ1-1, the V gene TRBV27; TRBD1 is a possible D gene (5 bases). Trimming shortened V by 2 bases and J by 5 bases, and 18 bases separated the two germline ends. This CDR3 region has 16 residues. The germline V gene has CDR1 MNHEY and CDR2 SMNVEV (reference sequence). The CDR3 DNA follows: TGTGCCAGCAGTTTACGCTGGGCAGGGAAGGGGACTGAAGCTTTCTTT. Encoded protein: CASSLRWAGKGTEAFF.

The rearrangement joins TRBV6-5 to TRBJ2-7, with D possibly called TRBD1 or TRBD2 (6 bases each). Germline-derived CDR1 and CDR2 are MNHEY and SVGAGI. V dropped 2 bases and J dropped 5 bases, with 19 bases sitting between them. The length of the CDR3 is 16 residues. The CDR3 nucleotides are TGTGCCAGCAGTTACGCAACCGGACCCGGGGGCGACGAGCAGTACTTC. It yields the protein CASSYATGPGGDEQYF.

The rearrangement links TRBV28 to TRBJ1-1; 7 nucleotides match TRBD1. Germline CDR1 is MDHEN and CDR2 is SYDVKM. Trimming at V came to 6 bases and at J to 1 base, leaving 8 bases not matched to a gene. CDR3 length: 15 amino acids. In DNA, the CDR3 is TGTGCCAGCAGACCTACACAGGGGCGGAACACTGAAGCTTTCTTT. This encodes CASRPTQGRNTEAFF.

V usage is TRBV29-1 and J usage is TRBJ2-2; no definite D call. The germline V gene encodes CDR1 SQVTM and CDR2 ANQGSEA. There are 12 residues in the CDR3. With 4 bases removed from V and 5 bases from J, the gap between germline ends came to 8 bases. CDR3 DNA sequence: TGCAGCGTTGTAAGGTGGACCGGGGAGCTGTTTTTT. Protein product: CSVVRWTGELFF.